Below, 28 T cell receptor beta chains from the same sample are listed, as sequenced in a study of OX40 agonist ivuxolimab in advanced cancers. Using immunoSEQ multiplex PCR, the repertoire was profiled, and TCRdb retains in-frame clones only, with some absent. The repertoire holds approximately 11,000 clones, with 70% to 85% as singletons. The input for sequencing was CD4+ or CD8+ T cells sorted from blood, taken in a trial of the OX40 agonist ivuxolimab. These receptors came from an adult with an advanced solid tumor such as melanoma, head and neck, liver or kidney cancer.

The rearrangement uses TRBV5-1 and TRBJ2-7; possible D gene TRBD1, 6 bases. The germline V gene encodes CDR1 SGHRS and CDR2 YFSETQ. The V and J ends lost 0 bases and 3 bases respectively, with 10 bases between them. This CDR3 spans 14 amino acids. The DNA of the CDR3 is TGCGCCAGCAGCTTGGAGGGGGATATCTACGAGCAGTACTTC. Amino acids: CASSLEGDIYEQYF.

This chain links TRBV6-4 with TRBJ1-1; D is unresolved. There are 14 residues in the CDR3. The V end was cut by 6 bases, the J end by 2 bases, with 13 bases between. Germline-derived CDR1 and CDR2 are MRHNA and SNTAGT. CDR3 loop: CASSPRADNTEAFF. The CDR3 DNA sequence: TGTGCCAGCAGCCCAAGGGCAGATAACACTGAAGCTTTCTTT.

V is TRBV15 and J is TRBJ2-7; 13 bases line up with TRBD2. Per the germline V gene, CDR1 is LNHNV and CDR2 is YYDKDF (reference sequence). The CDR3 covers 17 residues. The V and J ends lost 3 bases and 4 bases, in that order; junction bases with no gene match: 9. This CDR3 is CATSSHRLAGGFYEQYF. The CDR3 nucleotides are TGTGCCACCAGCAGCCACAGACTAGCGGGAGGATTTTACGAGCAGTACTTC.

This clone was detected a few times. The chain combines TRBV27 with TRBJ2-5; D possibly corresponds to TRBD2 (6 bases). Germline CDR1 is MNHEY and CDR2 is SMNVEV (reference sequence). The ends were cut back, 3 bases at V and 3 bases at J, with 17 bases in the middle. The CDR3 runs to 16 residues. The CDR3 is CASSLFSGSGEETQYF. In DNA form, the CDR3 reads TGTGCCAGCAGTTTGTTCTCGGGTAGCGGAGAAGAGACCCAGTACTTC.

The V gene is TRBV27, the J gene TRBJ2-7; D is unresolved. The CDR3 sequence is 11 residues long. Trimming stripped 4 bases from V and 3 bases from J, with 4 bases between. Germline V gives CDR1 MNHEY, CDR2 SMNVEV (reference sequence). The CDR3 sequence is CASSSVYEQYF. The CDR3 DNA reads TGTGCCAGCAGTTCCGTCTACGAGCAGTACTTC.

V and J are TRBV27 and TRBJ1-5; TRBD1 is a possible D gene (6 bases). Germline values: CDR1 MNHEY, CDR2 SMNVEV (reference sequence). CDR3 length equals 19 residues. Trimming took 5 bases from V and 3 from J, leaving 26 bases between them. The CDR3 spells CASSTRDTSTIFNNQPQHF. The CDR3 bases are TGTGCCAGCAGTACCCGGGACACTAGTACCATCTTTAACAATCAGCCCCAGCATTTT.

This chain joins TRBV4-1 and TRBJ1-5; D may be TRBD1 (6 bases). The V and J ends lost 1 base and 7 bases respectively, with 14 bases between them. The CDR3 runs 15 residues. CDR1 MGHRA and CDR2 YSYEKL come from the germline V gene. The CDR3 sequence is CASSQVVAGTQPQHF. The CDR3 DNA is TGCGCCAGCAGCCAAGTGGTGGCAGGGACACAGCCCCAGCATTTT.

This clone is a singleton in its sample. The gene calls are TRBV21-1 and TRBJ1-6; the D call TRBD1 from the table was never checked on the DNA. TRBV21-1 is deemed a pseudogene. This CDR3 contains 16 residues. The CDR3 nucleotides read TGTGCCAGCCGAAGGCAGGGGGCGTCCTATAATTCACCCCTCCACTTT. Encoded protein: CASRRQGASYNSPLHF.

The chain carries TRBV4-1 and TRBJ2-7; D is undetermined. CDR1 is MGHRA and CDR2 is YSYEKL in the germline V gene. The ends were cut back, 4 bases at V and 0 bases at J, with 10 bases in the middle. CDR3 length: 14 amino acids. CDR3 sequence reads: CASSPHRASYEQYF. CDR3 in DNA: TGCGCCAGCAGCCCTCACCGGGCCTCCTACGAGCAGTACTTC.

V usage is TRBV4-1 and J usage is TRBJ1-2; D remains unclear. Germline lookup yields CDR1 MGHRA and CDR2 YSYEKL. The CDR3 contains 15 residues. The V end lost 1 base, the J end lost 3 bases, and 12 bases lay between the germline ends. CDR3 sequence (DNA): TGCGCCAGCAGCCAAGGGATAGGGATGGACTATGGCTACACCTTC. It yields the protein CASSQGIGMDYGYTF.

Within the sample, this clone is large (0.1 to 1%). The chain links TRBV2 to TRBJ1-2, with a tentative D call TRBD1 (6 bases). Trimming stripped 7 bases from V and 8 bases from J, with 11 bases between. The germline V gene encodes CDR1 SNHLY and CDR2 FYNNEI. The CDR3 contains 11 residues. Here the CDR3 DNA reads TGTGCCAGCACCCCCGGGGGCGGCTACACCTTC. Protein product: CASTPGGGYTF.

This clone was detected only a few times. The chain couples TRBV7-9 to TRBJ2-5, with D possibly matching TRBD2 (6 bases). This CDR3 region has 16 residues. From germline, CDR1 is SEHNR and CDR2 FQNEAQ (reference sequence). V gave up 2 bases and J gave up 5 bases, with 18 bases separating them. The CDR3: CASSLLVGLVDETQYF. CDR3 nucleotides: TGTGCCAGCAGCTTACTTGTGGGACTGGTCGACGAGACCCAGTACTTC.

The V gene is TRBV10-3, the J gene TRBJ2-3, with 9 bases that match TRBD1. Germline V gene lookup returns CDR1 ENHRY and CDR2 SYGVKD. J lost 3 bases, V lost 4 bases, and 5 bases had no gene match. This CDR3 has 15 amino acids. In DNA, the CDR3 is TGTGCCATCAGTGGACAGGGGGGAGGAACAGATACGCAGTATTTT. Translating it yields CAISGQGGGTDTQYF.

The chain recombines TRBV4-1 with TRBJ2-7; D uncertain. This CDR3 comprises 16 residues. V was clipped by 1 base and J by 1 base, with 14 bases between them. Germline CDR1 reads MGHRA; CDR2 reads YSYEKL. This chain's CDR3 is CASSQAAEFGSYEQYF. The CDR3 nucleotides read TGCGCCAGCAGCCAAGCGGCGGAATTTGGGTCCTACGAGCAGTACTTC.

This clone is classed as medium-sized. The V and J genes are TRBV6-5 and TRBJ1-2, with no clear D. Trimming left V 6 bases short and J 4 bases short, with 15 bases between. Germline V gene sequence: CDR1 MNHEY, CDR2 SVGAGI. This CDR3 has 14 amino acids. The CDR3 region is CASSPVEDLYGYTF. For the CDR3, the DNA is TGTGCCAGCAGCCCGGTAGAGGACCTCTATGGCTACACCTTC.

This clone has only a few counts. The gene calls are TRBV2 and TRBJ2-1, with TRBD1 matching over 9 bases. V dropped 6 bases and J dropped 8; count of bases not matched to a gene: 14. Germline CDR1 is SNHLY and CDR2 is FYNNEI. The CDR3 has 16 residues. The CDR3 protein is CASRTPRDREDYEQFF. For the CDR3, the DNA is TGTGCCAGCAGGACCCCCCGGGACAGGGAAGATTATGAGCAGTTCTTC.

The genes are TRBV13 and TRBJ2-7; 9 nucleotides match TRBD2. The CDR3 consists of 17 residues. In germline, CDR1 is PRHDT, CDR2 FYEKMQ (reference sequence). V lost 0 bases to trimming and J lost 4 bases; unmatched junction nucleotides: 10. The CDR3 spells CASSLGPRLAEFYEQYF. The DNA for the CDR3 is TGTGCCAGCAGCTTAGGACCCCGACTAGCGGAGTTTTACGAGCAGTACTTC.

This clone came up a few times. The chain has TRBV30 and TRBJ2-5; the match to TRBD2 covers 9 bases. Trimming took 1 base from V and 2 from J; bases not matched to a gene: 5. This CDR3 region has 15 residues. Germline values: CDR1 GTSNPN, CDR2 SVGIG (reference sequence). CDR3 in amino acids: CAWSDLRGGQETQYF. The CDR3 DNA reads TGTGCCTGGAGTGATCTGCGGGGGGGACAAGAGACCCAGTACTTC.

The chain couples TRBV19 to TRBJ1-5; 7 bases align to TRBD1. Germline lookup yields CDR1 LNHDA and CDR2 SQIVND (reference sequence). The junction had 5 bases not matched to a gene; V was cut back by 3 bases and J by 3 bases. The CDR3 covers 15 residues. Written as DNA, the CDR3 is TGTGCCAGTAGTATCGTACAGGGGACCAATCAGCCCCAGCATTTT. This codes for CASSIVQGTNQPQHF.

J is TRBJ2-7 and V is TRBV6-6, with D possibly called TRBD1 or TRBD2 (5 bases each). With 6 bases removed from V and 5 bases from J, the gap between germline ends came to 17 bases. CDR1 is MNHNY and CDR2 is SVGAGI in the germline V gene (reference sequence). This CDR3 comprises 14 residues. CDR3 sequence (DNA): TGTGCCAGCAGCTCCGGGACCCCCGCTGACGAGCAGTACTTC. Its translation: CASSSGTPADEQYF.

The CDR3 DNA sequence: TGTGCCAGCAGCTCAAAGGTGGTACAGGGAGAAAGCCTTTATGGCTACACCTTC. It is translated as CASSSKVVQGESLYGYTF. The chain joins TRBV7-2 to TRBJ1-2, with D tentatively TRBD1 (6 bases). The V and J ends lost 4 bases and 5 bases respectively, with 26 bases between them. CDR1 SGHTA and CDR2 FQGNSA come from the germline V gene. This CDR3 spans 18 amino acids.

The gene calls are TRBV5-1 and TRBJ2-7; a weak D match, TRBD2 (5 bases). The CDR3 is 14 amino acids. The germline V gene has CDR1 SGHRS and CDR2 YFSETQ. V was cut by 0 bases and J by 4 bases, with 11 bases left in between. CDR3 loop: CASSLGRGLYEQYF. CDR3 DNA: TGCGCCAGCAGCTTGGGACGGGGTCTGTACGAGCAGTACTTC. Complete variable domain (other parts from reference TRBV5-1 and TRBJ2-7): KAGVTQTPRYLIKTRGQQVTLSCSPISGHRSVSWYQQTPGQGLQFLFEYFSETQRNKGNFPGRFSGRQFSNSRSEMNVSTLELGDSALYLCASSLGRGLYEQYFGPGTRLTVT.

J is TRBJ2-7 and V is TRBV29-1; D unresolved. Looked up from germline, CDR1 is SQVTM and CDR2 is ANQGSEA. This CDR3 has 12 amino acids. Trimming cost V 3 bases and J 3 bases, with 9 bases left between them. CDR3 bases: TGCAGCGTTGAGGCCGGGTACTACGAGCAGTACTTC. Its translation: CSVEAGYYEQYF.

V and J are TRBV7-9 and TRBJ1-1; 8 bases line up with TRBD1. V was clipped by 6 bases and J by 6 bases; unmatched bases: 12. The CDR3 consists of 15 residues. CDR1 and CDR2 from the germline V gene are SEHNR and FQNEAQ (reference sequence). The CDR3 bases are TGTGCCAGCAGAAAAACCGGGACAGGCCCACCTGAAGCTTTCTTT. Its protein is CASRKTGTGPPEAFF.

The chain links TRBV5-1 to TRBJ2-1; the match to TRBD2 covers 9 bases. The CDR3 is 14 amino acids. V lost 6 bases and J lost 7; bases outside the gene matches: 8. Germline-derived CDR1 and CDR2 are SGHRS and YFSETQ. CDR3 sequence (DNA): TGCGCCAGCACGGATAGCGGGAGTTGGAATGAGCAGTTCTTC. Protein: CASTDSGSWNEQFF.

This chain uses TRBV5-1 with TRBJ2-3; TRBD2 matches 10 bases. CDR1 is SGHRS and CDR2 is YFSETQ in the germline V gene. J was trimmed by 5 bases and V by 4 bases; bases with no gene match: 4. This CDR3 contains 14 residues. The chain's CDR3 is CASSLAGAIDTQYF. In DNA, the CDR3 is TGCGCCAGCAGCCTAGCGGGGGCTATAGATACGCAGTATTTT.

This clone came up a few times. The chain couples TRBV14 to TRBJ2-7, with D perhaps matching TRBD1 (6 bases). The CDR3 has 13 residues. The germline V gene encodes CDR1 SGHDN and CDR2 FVKESK. Deletions cut 6 bases from V and 5 bases from J, with 14 bases between. CDR3 nucleotide sequence: TGTGCCAGCAGTTATACAGGGATCAACGAGCAGTACTTC. Translated, it gives CASSYTGINEQYF.

The rearrangement uses TRBV27 and TRBJ2-3; no firm D call. The germline gives CDR1 MNHEY, CDR2 SMNVEV (reference sequence). The CDR3 extends over 14 amino acids. The V and J ends lost 3 bases and 0 bases respectively, with 7 bases between them. The CDR3 protein is CASSFGPSTDTQYF. Written as DNA, the CDR3 is TGTGCCAGCAGTTTCGGACCAAGCACAGATACGCAGTATTTT.